These T cell receptor beta chains were read from a single sample in a study of breast tumors, draining lymph nodes, adjacent tissues. From the multiplex PCR reads, TCRdb called clonotypes with MiXCR, one entry per CDR3 protein. The sample consists of over 130,000 distinct CDR3 sequences, 30% to 35% of them appearing once. The sequencing sample was made of axillary lymph node tissue. These receptors all stem from a female donor with breast cancer. Some clones in this sample may be carry-over from other donors' samples. Both conserved end residues are trimmed from each CDR3. Clone size, where shown, is once, few, many, or a class for clones that have expanded.

v_call: TRBV20-1
clone_size: many
cdr3_length: 14
cdr3_aa: SASGQGLLAKNIQY

v_call: TRBV27
clone_size: many
cdr3_length: 12
cdr3_aa: ASRPHERGEKLF

v_call: TRBV20-1
clone_size: many
cdr3_length: 12
cdr3_aa: SARNLDSPGELF

v_call: TRBV9
clone_size: NA
cdr3_length: 14
cdr3_aa: ASSVGKGTGPYGYT

v_call: TRBV11-3
clone_size: many
cdr3_length: 13
cdr3_aa: ASSYRGGITDTQY

v_call: TRBV19
clone_size: many
cdr3_length: 14
cdr3_aa: ASSIDATVLVNTIY

v_call: TRBV18
clone_size: many
cdr3_length: 11
cdr3_aa: ASSLRLEEKLF

v_call: TRBV20-1
clone_size: many
cdr3_length: 13
cdr3_aa: SAELGGGLTDTQY

v_call: TRBV6-6
clone_size: many
cdr3_length: 11
cdr3_aa: ASTPGANYGYT

v_call: TRBV30
clone_size: NA
cdr3_length: 13
cdr3_aa: AWARQGGTTDTQY

v_call: TRBV29-1
clone_size: NA
cdr3_length: 13
cdr3_aa: SVLTSGSSYNEQF

v_call: TRBV7-2
clone_size: many
cdr3_length: 12
cdr3_aa: ASSLGGANYGYT

v_call: TRBV5-1
clone_size: many
cdr3_length: 15
cdr3_aa: ASSLARSAPYEETQY

v_call: TRBV10-3
clone_size: many
cdr3_length: 11
cdr3_aa: AISGTGNEKLF

v_call: TRBV7-2
clone_size: many
cdr3_length: 11
cdr3_aa: ASSLYREGEQF

v_call: TRBV11-2
clone_size: many
cdr3_length: 12
cdr3_aa: ASSFRIGEGGYT

v_call: TRBV18
clone_size: many
cdr3_length: 11
cdr3_aa: ASSPTDTGELF

v_call: TRBV20-1
clone_size: NA
cdr3_length: 15
cdr3_aa: SATSLTSGGALNAQY

v_call: TRBV5-6
clone_size: many
cdr3_length: 15
cdr3_aa: ASSSPRLDASTGELF

v_call: TRBV29-1
clone_size: NA
cdr3_length: 11
cdr3_aa: SVDRGAYNEQF

v_call: TRBV28
clone_size: many
cdr3_length: 14
cdr3_aa: ASSSQGTNSGNTIY

v_call: TRBV5-1
clone_size: many
cdr3_length: 12
cdr3_aa: ASSLGGGQDTQY

v_call: TRBV7-9
clone_size: NA
cdr3_length: 12
cdr3_aa: ASSLVGGQGEQL

v_call: TRBV5-1
clone_size: many
cdr3_length: 12
cdr3_aa: ASSRPEVVETQY

v_call: TRBV15
clone_size: NA
cdr3_length: 14
cdr3_aa: ATSSDRANSGNTIY

v_call: TRBV6-6
clone_size: many
cdr3_length: 9
cdr3_aa: ASSSDNEQF

v_call: TRBV13
clone_size: few
cdr3_length: 14
cdr3_aa: ASSLGVLASTDTQY

v_call: TRBV29-1
clone_size: many
cdr3_length: 10
cdr3_aa: SVEQGADTQY

v_call: TRBV20-1
clone_size: NA
cdr3_length: 13
cdr3_aa: SAADPQLMNTEAF

v_call: TRBV12-3/TRBV12-4
clone_size: NA
cdr3_length: 13
cdr3_aa: ASSFSGLSNSPLH

v_call: TRBV3-1
clone_size: many
cdr3_length: 11
cdr3_aa: ASSQENRDGYT

v_call: TRBV24-1
clone_size: many
cdr3_length: 11
cdr3_aa: ATSEHINYGYT

v_call: TRBV6-6
clone_size: many
cdr3_length: 13
cdr3_aa: ASSFPTRSGETQY

v_call: TRBV2
clone_size: NA
cdr3_length: 12
cdr3_aa: ASRPRGTGDTQY

v_call: TRBV5-1
clone_size: many
cdr3_length: 12
cdr3_aa: ASSFEGAEEKLF

v_call: TRBV7-8
clone_size: many
cdr3_length: 11
cdr3_aa: ASSSVRNYGYT

v_call: TRBV20-1
clone_size: many
cdr3_length: 16
cdr3_aa: SASPRGVGRYSGNTIY

v_call: TRBV10-3
clone_size: few
cdr3_length: 12
cdr3_aa: AVSGGDGPYGYT

v_call: TRBV7-2
clone_size: many
cdr3_length: 11
cdr3_aa: ASSYSQGYEQY

v_call: TRBV10-3
clone_size: once
cdr3_length: 11
cdr3_aa: AISVGTTSPLH

v_call: TRBV12-3/TRBV12-4
clone_size: many
cdr3_length: 14
cdr3_aa: ASSPRWDSGHYGYT

v_call: TRBV3-1
clone_size: many
cdr3_length: 14
cdr3_aa: ASSQEGGPNWETQY

v_call: TRBV20-1
clone_size: many
cdr3_length: 12
cdr3_aa: SVIDRVAKNIQY

v_call: TRBV20-1
clone_size: many
cdr3_length: 14
cdr3_aa: SARPTKNRENYGYT

v_call: TRBV30
clone_size: few
cdr3_length: 16
cdr3_aa: AWSVPSRQGTVNTEAF

v_call: TRBV28
clone_size: many
cdr3_length: 14
cdr3_aa: ASSSGTGRNQETQY

v_call: TRBV6-1
clone_size: many
cdr3_length: 13
cdr3_aa: ASSEPRVSNQPQH

v_call: TRBV10-2
clone_size: few
cdr3_length: 10
cdr3_aa: AIADPNTEAF

v_call: TRBV5-1
clone_size: many
cdr3_length: 12
cdr3_aa: ASSLTGDNSPLH

v_call: TRBV20-1
clone_size: many
cdr3_length: 18
cdr3_aa: SARGTVGGGLGSGANVLT

v_call: TRBV4-1
clone_size: many
cdr3_length: 14
cdr3_aa: ASSQDRGLGTYEQY

v_call: TRBV19
clone_size: many
cdr3_length: 11
cdr3_aa: ASSFRLNYEQY

v_call: TRBV20-1
clone_size: NA
cdr3_length: 12
cdr3_aa: SARSTGGQKTQY

v_call: TRBV6-1
clone_size: many
cdr3_length: 14
cdr3_aa: ASIMSLAGGQETQY